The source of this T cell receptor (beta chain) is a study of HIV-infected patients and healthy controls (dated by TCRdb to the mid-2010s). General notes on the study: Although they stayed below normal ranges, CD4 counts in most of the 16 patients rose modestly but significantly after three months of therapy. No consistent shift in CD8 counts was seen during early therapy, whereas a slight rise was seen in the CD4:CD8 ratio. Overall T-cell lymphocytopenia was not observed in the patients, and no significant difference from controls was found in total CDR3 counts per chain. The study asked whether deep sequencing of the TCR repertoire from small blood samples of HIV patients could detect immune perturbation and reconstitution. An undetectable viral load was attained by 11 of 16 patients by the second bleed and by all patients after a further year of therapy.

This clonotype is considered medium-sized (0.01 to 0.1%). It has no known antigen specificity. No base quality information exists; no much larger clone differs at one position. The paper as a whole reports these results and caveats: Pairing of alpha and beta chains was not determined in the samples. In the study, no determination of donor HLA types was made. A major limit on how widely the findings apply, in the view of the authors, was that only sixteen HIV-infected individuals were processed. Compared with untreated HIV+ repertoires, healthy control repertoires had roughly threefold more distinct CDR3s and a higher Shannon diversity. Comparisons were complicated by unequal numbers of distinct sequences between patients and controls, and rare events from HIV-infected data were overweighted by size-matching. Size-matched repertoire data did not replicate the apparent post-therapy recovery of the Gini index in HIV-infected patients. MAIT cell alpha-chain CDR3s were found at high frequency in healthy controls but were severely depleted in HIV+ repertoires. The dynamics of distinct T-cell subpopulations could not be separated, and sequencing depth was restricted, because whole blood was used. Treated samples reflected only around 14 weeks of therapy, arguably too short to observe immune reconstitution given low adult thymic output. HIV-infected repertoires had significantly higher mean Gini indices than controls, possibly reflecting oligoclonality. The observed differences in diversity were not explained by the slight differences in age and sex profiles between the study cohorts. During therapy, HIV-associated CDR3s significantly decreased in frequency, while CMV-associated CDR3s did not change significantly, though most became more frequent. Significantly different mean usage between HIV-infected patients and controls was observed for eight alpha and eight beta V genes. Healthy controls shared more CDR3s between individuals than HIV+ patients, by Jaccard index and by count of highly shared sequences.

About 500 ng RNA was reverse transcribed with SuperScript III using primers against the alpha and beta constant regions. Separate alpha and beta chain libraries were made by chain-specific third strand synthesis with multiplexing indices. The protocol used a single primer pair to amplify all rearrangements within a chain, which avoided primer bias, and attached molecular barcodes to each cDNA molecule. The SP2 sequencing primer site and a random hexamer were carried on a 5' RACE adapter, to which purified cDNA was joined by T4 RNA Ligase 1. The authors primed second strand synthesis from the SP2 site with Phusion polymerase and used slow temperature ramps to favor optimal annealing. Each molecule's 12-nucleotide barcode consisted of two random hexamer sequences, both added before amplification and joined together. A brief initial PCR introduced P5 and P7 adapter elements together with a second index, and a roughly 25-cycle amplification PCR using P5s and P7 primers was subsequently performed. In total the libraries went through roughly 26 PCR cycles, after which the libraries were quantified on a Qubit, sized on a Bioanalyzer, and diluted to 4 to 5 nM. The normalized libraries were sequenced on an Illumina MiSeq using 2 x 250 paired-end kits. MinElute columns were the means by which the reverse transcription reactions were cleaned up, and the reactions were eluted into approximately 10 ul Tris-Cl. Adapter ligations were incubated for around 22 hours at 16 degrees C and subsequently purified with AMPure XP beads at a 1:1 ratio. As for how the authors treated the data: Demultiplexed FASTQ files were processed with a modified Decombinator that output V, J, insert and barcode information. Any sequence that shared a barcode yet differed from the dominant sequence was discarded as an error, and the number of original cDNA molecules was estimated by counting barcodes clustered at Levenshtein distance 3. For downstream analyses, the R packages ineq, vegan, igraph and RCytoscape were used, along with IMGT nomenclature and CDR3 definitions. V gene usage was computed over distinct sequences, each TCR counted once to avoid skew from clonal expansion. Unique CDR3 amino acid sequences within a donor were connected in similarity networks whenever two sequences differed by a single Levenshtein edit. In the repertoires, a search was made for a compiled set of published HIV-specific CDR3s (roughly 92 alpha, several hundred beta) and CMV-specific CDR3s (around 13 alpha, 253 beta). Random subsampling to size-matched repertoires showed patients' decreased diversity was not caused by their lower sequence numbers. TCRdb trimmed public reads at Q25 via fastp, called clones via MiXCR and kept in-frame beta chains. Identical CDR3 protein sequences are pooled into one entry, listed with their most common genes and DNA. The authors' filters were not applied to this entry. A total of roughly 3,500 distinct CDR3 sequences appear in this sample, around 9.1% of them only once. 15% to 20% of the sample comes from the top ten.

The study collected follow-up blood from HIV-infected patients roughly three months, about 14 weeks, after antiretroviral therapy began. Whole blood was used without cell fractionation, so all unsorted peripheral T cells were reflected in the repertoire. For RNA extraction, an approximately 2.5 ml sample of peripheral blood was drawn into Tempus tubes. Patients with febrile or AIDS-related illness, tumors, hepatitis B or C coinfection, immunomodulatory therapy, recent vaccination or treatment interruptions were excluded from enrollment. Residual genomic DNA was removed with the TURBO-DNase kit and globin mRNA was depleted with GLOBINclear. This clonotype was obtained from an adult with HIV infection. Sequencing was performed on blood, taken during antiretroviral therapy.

The nucleotides are TGTGCCAGCAGTTCTGGGACAGGGGGTTGGGGGTCCTACGAGCAGTACTTC. This translates into CASSSGTGGWGSYEQYF. The V and J segments used are TRBV6-5 and TRBJ2-7, with TRBD1 matching 11 junction bases. The CDR3 goes from the cysteine to the phenylalanine over 17 residues. The DNA shown is the 51-base CDR3, in frame from base 1. Unmatched junction bases come to 9, with V trimmed by 4 bases and J by 1 base. The germline V gene supplies CDR1 MNHEY and CDR2 SVGAGI.